This TCR beta chain was documented in a study of cytomegalovirus exposure and HLA in healthy donors. Study findings and constraints: Earlier findings revealed that most TCR beta V segments proved productive either about 87% or about 30% of the time. Altogether, 150 or so TCR beta chains were recorded as cytomegalovirus-associated.

This PCR relied on a set of 60 Vbeta primers and 13 Jbeta primers. The assay was immunoSEQ multiplex PCR, and TCRdb's table has in-frame clones only and misses some. The sample carries 75,000 to 95,000 clones, about 63% recorded once. Germline V CDR1 and CDR2: LNHDA, SQIVND (reference sequence). V lost 6 bases, J lost 5 bases, and 13 bases lay in between. The CDR3 has 13 residues. On this clone itself: The antigen remains unidentified.

The chain employs TRBV19 and TRBJ1-2; D might be TRBD1 (6 bases). The receptor comes from a woman aged 30 to 39 in good health and CMV-seronegative. The sequenced sample consisted of PBMCs. The CDR3 loop reads CASSMTGVYGYTF. In nucleotides, the CDR3 is TGTGCCAGTAGCATGACAGGCGTGTATGGCTACACCTTC.